This T cell receptor beta chain is from a study of shared clonotypes between healthy human individuals. Sequenced by immunoSEQ multiplex PCR; TCRdb stores in-frame clones only, minus some. This table holds 800,000 or so clones, about 96% found once. CD45RO-negative cells were positively selected for CCR7, leaving out terminally differentiated effector memory CD45RA+ cells. This clone was detected once. The CDR3 has 16 amino acids. Looked up from germline, CDR1 is MNHEY and CDR2 is SMNVEV (reference sequence). Trimming shortened V by 10 bases and J by 5 bases, and 26 bases separated the two germline ends.

The sequence derives from a man aged 25 to 45 in good health. Sequencing was done on a sample of naive CD8+ T cells sorted from blood. The rearrangement joins TRBV27 to TRBJ2-5; no clear D gene. In nucleotides, the CDR3 is TGTGCCACCATTCCTCTGGGATCTAACCCGAGGGAGACCCAGTACTTC. Amino acid sequence: CATIPLGSNPRETQYF.